The 20 T cell receptor beta chains presented below share a single source sample, sequenced in a study of blood T cell repertoires in COVID-19. Measured with immunoSEQ multiplex PCR; TCRdb has only the in-frame clones, and not every one. The sample carries roughly 260,000 clones, approximately 83% recorded once. The sequencing input was PBMCs or T cells enriched from blood (not recorded which). The receptors were gathered from a woman between 35 and 50 years old who had been exposed to COVID-19.

The CDR3 coding sequence is TGTGCCAGCAGCTTAACGGGAATAGGATATGGCTACACCTTC. Translation: CASSLTGIGYGYTF. The chain joins TRBV7-9 to TRBJ1-2; no firm D call. Germline loops: CDR1 SEHNR, CDR2 FQNEAQ (reference sequence). Trimming took off 2 bases at V and 5 bases at J, with 12 bases between the two ends. The CDR3 totals 14 residues. The entire variable domain, with the rest obtained from reference TRBV7-9 and TRBJ1-2, is as follows: DTGVSQNPRHKITKRGQNVTFRCDPISEHNRLYWYRQTLGQGPEFLTYFQNEAQLEKSRLLSDRFSAERPKGSFSTLEIQRTEQGDSAMYLCASSLTGIGYGYTFGSGTRLTVV.

The chain links TRBV6-1 to TRBJ2-2; 7 bases are shared with TRBD2. The ends lost 2 bases at V and 6 bases at J; junction bases unmatched: 6. Germline V CDR1 and CDR2: MNHNS, SASEGT. This CDR3 comprises 15 residues. The CDR3 region has the DNA TGTGCCAGCAGTGAACGGCGGGGAGGGCCCGGGGAGCTGTTTTTT. Amino acids: CASSERRGGPGELFF.

This sequence joins TRBV13 and TRBJ1-2; a weak D match, TRBD1 (6 bases). V dropped 2 bases and J dropped 3 bases, with 10 bases sitting between them. Germline CDR1 PRHDT, CDR2 FYEKMQ (reference sequence). CDR3 size: 14 residues. Written as DNA, the CDR3 is TGTGCCAGCAGCTTACGGACAGCCGACTATGGCTACACCTTC. This codes for CASSLRTADYGYTF.

J is TRBJ2-7 and V is TRBV5-6; TRBD2 agrees at 7 bases. The germline gives CDR1 SGHDT, CDR2 YYEEEE. The V and J ends lost 3 bases and 4 bases, in that order; junction bases with no gene match: 7. The CDR3 has 14 residues. This CDR3 is CASSSLGRGYEQYF. The CDR3 bases are TGTGCCAGCAGCTCCTTGGGGCGGGGGTACGAGCAGTACTTC.

The rearrangement uses TRBV5-1 and TRBJ2-7, with unresolved D. This CDR3 region has 12 residues. V was pared by 9 bases and J by 0 bases, with 10 bases between. Germline assignment: CDR1 SGHRS and CDR2 YFSETQ. This CDR3 reads CAIDKRSYEQYF. In nucleotides, the CDR3 is TGCGCCATCGACAAACGCTCCTACGAGCAGTACTTC.

The genes are TRBV20-1 and TRBJ1-1, with TRBD1 as a possible D gene (6 bases). Germline CDR1 reads DFQATT; CDR2 reads SNEGSKA (reference sequence). The ends were cut back, 6 bases at V and 5 bases at J, with 10 bases in the middle. The CDR3 runs to 11 residues. The CDR3 loop reads CSAGGKTEAFF. As DNA, the CDR3 is TGCAGTGCAGGGGGAAAAACTGAAGCTTTCTTT.

This chain connects TRBV14 to TRBJ2-2; no firm D call. V was clipped by 2 bases and J by 1 base, with 2 bases between them. The germline CDR1 and CDR2 sequences are SGHDN and FVKESK. This CDR3 is 13 amino acids long. CDR3: CASSQRNTGELFF. The CDR3, as DNA: TGTGCCAGCAGCCAACGGAACACCGGGGAGCTGTTTTTT.

The chain carries TRBV6-5 and TRBJ1-1; D remains ambiguous. This CDR3 contains 15 residues. CDR1 and CDR2 (germline): MNHEY, SVGAGI. Trimming took off 0 bases at V and 2 bases at J, with 10 bases between the two ends. The CDR3 here is CASSYSGHINTEAFF. CDR3 coding DNA: TGTGCCAGCAGTTACTCGGGCCACATAAACACTGAAGCTTTCTTT.

The chain links TRBV3-1 (or the pseudogene TRBV3-2) to TRBJ1-1, with D unclear. Germline values: CDR1 LGHDT, CDR2 YNNKEL (reference sequence). The CDR3 is 11 amino acids. V was shortened by 5 bases and J by 4 bases, with 5 bases between the two germline ends. DNA of the CDR3: TGTGCCAGCAGCGCGAGCACTGAAGCTTTCTTT. This translates into CASSASTEAFF.

V gene TRBV6-6 combines with J gene TRBJ2-5; perhaps TRBD2 as D (6 bases). The germline V gene has CDR1 MNHNY and CDR2 SVGAGI (reference sequence). Trimming took off 8 bases at V and 2 bases at J, with 9 bases between the two ends. This CDR3 contains 12 residues. CDR3 DNA sequence: TGTGCCAGCGGGGCGGGGCAAGAGACCCAGTACTTC. This sequence encodes CASGAGQETQYF.

This sequence joins TRBV18 and TRBJ2-1; tentative D call: TRBD1 (6 bases). Germline assignment: CDR1 KGHSH and CDR2 LQKENI. The CDR3 length is 15 residues. V was clipped by 1 base and J by 4 bases, with 11 bases between them. CDR3 protein: CASSPQGVEYNEQFF. The CDR3 bases are TGTGCCAGCTCACCACAGGGGGTGGAATACAATGAGCAGTTCTTC.

The chain is built from TRBV3-1 (or the pseudogene TRBV3-2) and TRBJ2-7, with 12 bases lining up with TRBD2. V lost 4 bases and J lost 0; bases outside the gene matches: 10. Per germline, CDR1 LGHDT and CDR2 YNNKEL (reference sequence). This CDR3 region has 18 residues. In DNA, the CDR3 is TGTGCCAGCAGCCCCTCGGGACTAGCGGGCGGAAGCTCCTACGAGCAGTACTTC. The encoded protein is CASSPSGLAGGSSYEQYF.

V and J are TRBV11-2 and TRBJ2-1, with TRBD2 identical over 16 bases. The CDR3 is made up of 17 amino acids. Germline V gene data show CDR1 as SGHAT and CDR2 as FQNNGV. V lost 5 bases to trimming and J lost 9 bases; unmatched junction nucleotides: 10. DNA for the CDR3: TGTGCCAGCAGCCCCGTAGGGACTAGCGGGGGGGAGGGTGAGCAGTTCTTC. It specifies CASSPVGTSGGEGEQFF.

This sequence joins TRBV18 and TRBJ1-3, with a possible D match to TRBD1 (6 bases). The CDR3 sequence is 13 residues long. Trimming took 4 bases from V and 6 from J, leaving 10 bases between them. CDR1 is KGHSH, CDR2 LQKENI, per germline. Here the CDR3 DNA reads TGTGCCAGCTCACGGGGGGGCGAAAACACCATATATTTT. Its translation is CASSRGGENTIYF.

The chain uses TRBV7-2 and TRBJ2-7, with 7 bases fitting TRBD1. Trimming removed 5 bases from V and 2 bases from J; junction bases left unmatched: 6. The CDR3 consists of 14 residues. CDR1 SGHTA and CDR2 FQGNSA come from the germline V gene. This CDR3 reads CASSKYRGAYEQYF. Here the CDR3 DNA reads TGTGCCAGCAGCAAGTACAGGGGCGCCTACGAGCAGTACTTC. Looking up the rest from reference TRBV7-2 and TRBJ2-7 gives the full variable domain: GAGVSQSPSNKVTEKGKDVELRCDPISGHTALYWYRQSLGQGLEFLIYFQGNSAPDKSGLPSDRFSAERTGGSVSTLTIQRTQQEDSAVYLCASSKYRGAYEQYFGPGTRLTVT.

The chain joins TRBV14 to TRBJ2-3; D unclear. V was clipped by 3 bases and J by 10 bases, with 11 bases between them. CDR3 length: 12 amino acids. Per the germline V gene, CDR1 is SGHDN and CDR2 is FVKESK. For the CDR3, the DNA is TGTGCCAGCAGCCAGAGCCCGGTTCCGCAGTATTTT. Translated: CASSQSPVPQYF.

This sequence joins TRBV12-5 and TRBJ1-1, with 10 bases matching TRBD1. Germline V CDR1 and CDR2: LGHNT, FRNRAP. The CDR3 length is 16 residues. The V segment lost 0 bases and the J segment 9 bases; nucleotides outside the gene matches: 10. The CDR3 DNA reads TGTGCTAGTGGTTTGGTCGTGACAGGGGGCGCATCCCAAGCTTTCTTT. This encodes CASGLVVTGGASQAFF.

This clone showed up just once. The chain has TRBV7-2 and TRBJ1-5; the D is unclear. Trimming took off 1 base at V and 2 bases at J, with 12 bases between the two ends. Germline V gives CDR1 SGHTA, CDR2 FQGNSA. The CDR3 runs to 16 residues. CDR3 nucleotide sequence: TGTGCCAGCAGCTTAGGTAGGACTTCGGGCAATCAGCCCCAGCATTTT. Translated: CASSLGRTSGNQPQHF. The full variable domain, rest sourced from reference TRBV7-2 and TRBJ1-5, is GAGVSQSPSNKVTEKGKDVELRCDPISGHTALYWYRQSLGQGLEFLIYFQGNSAPDKSGLPSDRFSAERTGGSVSTLTIQRTQQEDSAVYLCASSLGRTSGNQPQHFGDGTRLSIL.

The chain uses TRBV5-4 and TRBJ1-2; a weak D match, TRBD1 (5 bases). CDR1 SGHNT and CDR2 YYREEE come from the germline V gene (reference sequence). V was shortened by 0 bases and J by 2 bases, with 11 bases between the two germline ends. The CDR3 spans 15 residues. The CDR3 loop reads CASSLGDGRNYGYTF. The CDR3 coding sequence is TGTGCCAGCAGCTTGGGGGACGGGAGAAACTATGGCTACACCTTC.

The rearrangement joins TRBV5-8 to TRBJ1-1; weak D call: TRBD1 (5 bases). The germline V gene encodes CDR1 SGHTS and CDR2 YDEGEE. The CDR3 runs 13 residues. Trimming shortened V by 1 base and J by 7 bases, and 11 bases separated the two germline ends. This CDR3 is CASSLYGTGEAFF. In nucleotides, the CDR3 is TGTGCCAGCAGCTTGTACGGTACAGGTGAAGCTTTCTTT. The full variable domain, with the rest looked up from reference TRBV5-8 and TRBJ1-1, is EAGVTQSPTHLIKTRGQQATLRCSPISGHTSVYWYQQALGLGLQFLLWYDEGEERNRGNFPPRFSGRQFPNYSSELNVNALELEDSALYLCASSLYGTGEAFFGQGTRLTVV.